This paragraph reports one TCR beta chain. The data were taken from a study of blood T cells in healthy people across ages. Across the study: Through template switching, about one barcoded beta molecule was captured per two T cells, as measured in model experiments.

A sample-barcoded 5' primer and a J-beta primer mix were used in a second PCR of roughly 7 to 11 cycles. TCRdb used MiXCR to reprocess the 5' RACE reads, holding one entry per CDR3 protein. Here the sample spans about 1.4 million distinct CDR3 sequences, approximately 63% being singletons. Germline CDR1 is ENHRY and CDR2 is SYGVKD. Trimming pared 0 bases from V and 0 bases from J, leaving 20 bases between. The CDR3 totals 20 residues. The chain joins TRBV10-3 to TRBJ1-4; tentative D call: TRBD1 (6 bases). The sequence came from a man between 18 and 35 years old in good health. The sequenced sample was blood. CDR3 sequence reads: CAISESRQEQEGATNEKLFF. In DNA form, the CDR3 reads TGTGCCATCAGTGAGTCGCGACAGGAGCAGGAGGGGGCAACTAATGAAAAACTGTTTTTT.